Listed below are T cell receptor beta chains from one sample, sequenced in a study of cytomegalovirus exposure and HLA in healthy donors. TCRdb's table, derived via immunoSEQ multiplex PCR, lists solely in-frame clones and lacks some. The data contain 110,000 or so clones, approximately 88% of them seen just once; the ten biggest clones take up about 1.8%. The sequencing input was PBMCs. Receptors were obtained from a man aged 18 to 29 in good health and CMV-seronegative. Each CDR3 is given with its conserved first and last residue. D genes are given only for firm matches. Size values are once, few and many counts, or a class for expanded clones, and some rows have none.

V gene: TRBV28; D gene: TRBD1; J gene: TRBJ2-7; clone size: .; CDR3 protein: CASSRTGGYSYEQYF; CDR3 DNA: TGTGCCAGCAGTCGCACAGGGGGCTATTCCTACGAGCAGTACTTC
V gene: TRBV27; D gene: TRBD1; J gene: TRBJ1-1; clone size: .; CDR3 protein: CASSLFRGQGAGKAFF; CDR3 DNA: TGTGCCAGCAGTTTATTTAGGGGGCAGGGGGCGGGAAAAGCTTTCTTT
V gene: TRBV9; D gene: .; J gene: TRBJ2-5; clone size: .; CDR3 protein: CASSVEKRTAWETQYF; CDR3 DNA: TGTGCCAGCAGCGTAGAAAAGCGGACCGCCTGGGAGACCCAGTACTTC
V gene: TRBV19; D gene: .; J gene: TRBJ2-7; clone size: many; CDR3 protein: CASSVGLGYEQYF; CDR3 DNA: TGTGCCAGTAGTGTGGGGCTTGGGTACGAGCAGTACTTC
V gene: TRBV6-6; D gene: .; J gene: TRBJ1-1; clone size: .; CDR3 protein: CASSSGFSEAFF; CDR3 DNA: TGTGCCAGCAGTTCCGGGTTCTCTGAAGCTTTCTTT
V gene: TRBV7-2; D gene: .; J gene: TRBJ2-7; clone size: .; CDR3 protein: CASSLFPGLYEQYF; CDR3 DNA: TGTGCCAGCAGCTTATTTCCGGGACTTTACGAGCAGTACTTC
V gene: TRBV11-2; D gene: .; J gene: TRBJ2-7; clone size: .; CDR3 protein: CASSLVRYGYEQYF; CDR3 DNA: TGTGCCAGCAGCCTCGTGAGGTACGGCTACGAGCAGTACTTC
V gene: TRBV14; D gene: .; J gene: TRBJ1-1; clone size: .; CDR3 protein: CASSPTRGGAFF; CDR3 DNA: TGTGCCAGCAGCCCAACAAGGGGGGGAGCTTTCTTT
V gene: TRBV7-9; D gene: .; J gene: TRBJ1-2; clone size: once; CDR3 protein: CASSLVGDYGYTF; CDR3 DNA: TGTGCCAGCAGCTTAGTGGGCGACTATGGCTACACCTTC
V gene: TRBV14; D gene: .; J gene: TRBJ2-2; clone size: .; CDR3 protein: CASSQELGGELFF; CDR3 DNA: TGTGCCAGCAGCCAGGAGTTGGGCGGGGAGCTGTTTTTT
V gene: TRBV5-6; D gene: .; J gene: TRBJ1-1; clone size: .; CDR3 protein: CASSLGSGIEAFF; CDR3 DNA: TGTGCCAGCAGCTTGGGGTCAGGGATCGAAGCTTTCTTT
V gene: TRBV5-4; D gene: TRBD1; J gene: TRBJ2-7; clone size: .; CDR3 protein: CASSPQDRVYEQYF; CDR3 DNA: TGTGCCAGCAGCCCCCAGGACAGGGTCTACGAGCAGTACTTC
V gene: TRBV6-5; D gene: TRBD1; J gene: TRBJ2-7; clone size: .; CDR3 protein: CASRADRGAPYEQYF; CDR3 DNA: TGTGCCAGCAGAGCTGACAGGGGGGCTCCCTACGAGCAGTACTTC
V gene: TRBV5-1; D gene: TRBD2; J gene: TRBJ2-1; clone size: .; CDR3 protein: CASSAGTSGYNEQFF; CDR3 DNA: TGCGCCAGCAGTGCCGGGACTAGCGGTTACAATGAGCAGTTCTTC
V gene: TRBV27; D gene: .; J gene: TRBJ1-2; clone size: .; CDR3 protein: CASSLGSNYGYTF; CDR3 DNA: TGTGCCAGCAGTTTGGGCAGTAACTATGGCTACACCTTC
V gene: TRBV14; D gene: .; J gene: TRBJ2-1; clone size: .; CDR3 protein: CASSPPLLGSSYNEQFF; CDR3 DNA: TGTGCCAGCAGCCCCCCTCTTTTAGGGAGCTCCTACAATGAGCAGTTCTTC
V gene: TRBV6-5; D gene: .; J gene: TRBJ2-7; clone size: .; CDR3 protein: CASSYKIPRYPYEQYF; CDR3 DNA: TGTGCCAGCAGTTACAAAATCCCACGGTACCCCTACGAGCAGTACTTC
V gene: TRBV11-3; D gene: .; J gene: TRBJ2-7; clone size: .; CDR3 protein: CASSLESGNEQYF; CDR3 DNA: TGTGCCAGCAGCTTAGAATCCGGGAACGAGCAGTACTTC
V gene: TRBV5-6; D gene: .; J gene: TRBJ2-7; clone size: .; CDR3 protein: CASSYTGGGDEQYF; CDR3 DNA: TGTGCCAGCAGCTATACAGGGGGAGGGGACGAGCAGTACTTC
V gene: TRBV7-9; D gene: .; J gene: TRBJ1-2; clone size: .; CDR3 protein: CASSPRGKYGYTF; CDR3 DNA: TGTGCCAGCAGCCCTAGGGGGAAATATGGCTACACCTTC
V gene: TRBV6-5; D gene: TRBD1; J gene: TRBJ2-3; clone size: .; CDR3 protein: CASRQGFGTDTQYF; CDR3 DNA: TGTGCCAGCAGACAGGGGTTCGGGACAGATACGCAGTATTTT
V gene: TRBV28; D gene: .; J gene: TRBJ1-5; clone size: .; CDR3 protein: CASSSPTGNQPQHF; CDR3 DNA: TGTGCCAGCAGTTCCCCCACGGGGAATCAGCCCCAGCATTTT